The sequence of this TCR beta chain was determined in a study of early T cells in non-severe SARS-CoV-2 infection (dated by TCRdb to about 2021). In the study overall: Bulk RNA from unsorted whole blood was used for TCR sequencing, so alpha and beta chains could not be paired.

This clonotype was observed at least ten times. Its antigen target is currently unknown. Base qualities are not provided; no much larger clone lies one nucleotide away. The germline V gene encodes CDR1 WSHSY and CDR2 SAAADI. The germline ends are 8 bases apart after V is trimmed by 8 bases and J by 7 bases. From cysteine to phenylalanine, the CDR3 is 10 amino acids long. Only the CDR3 DNA is retained, 30 bases long and in frame from the first base. The study was a case-control design nested within a healthcare worker cohort in London, UK, with weekly nasopharyngeal swab PCR tests and blood sampling. Healthcare workers were recruited during the week of the UK lockdown, between 23 and 31 March 2020, and followed weekly for up to roughly 15 weeks. Libraries were built with 5' RACE. These reads were obtained on a NextSeq 500. Unique molecular identifiers were attached to individual cDNA molecules in the TCR library protocol so that sequencing error and PCR bias could be corrected. Both TCR alpha and beta chains were sequenced, and tight co-correlation was observed between alpha and beta sequence abundances in each sample. As for how the authors treated the data: Decombinator V4 was used to annotate TCR sequences for V gene, J gene and CDR3. Expanded TCRs were defined as changing significantly between any two time points under a Poisson model with p below 0.0001. TCR abundances were normalised to the total number of TCRs sequenced per sample and expressed as counts per million. MAIT TCRs were defined by TRAV1-2 paired with TRAJ12, TRAJ20 or TRAJ33, and iNKT TCRs by TRAV10 paired with TRAJ18. VDJdb, accessed on 1 November 2021, was searched for TCRs annotated for CMV, EBV and SARS-CoV-2, and TCRs annotated for more than one antigen were excluded. TCRdb trimmed the raw reads at Q25, called clones with MiXCR and kept productive beta chains. Every entry covers one CDR3 protein and lists the most common genes and DNA from its rows. What appears here as the V and J calls and clone size reflects TCRdb's work, not the paper's. The sample table contains roughly 27,000 distinct CDR3 sequences; only one count was recorded for roughly 5.1% of them. The top ten hold more than 10% of the sample.

What the research found in general, with its limitations: Matching against VDJdb was skewed toward anti-spike CD8 responses, likely underestimated virus-specific expansions, and missed private and CD4 specificities.

The TCR originated in an adult who was a healthcare worker with PCR-confirmed SARS-CoV-2 infection or an uninfected control (not recorded which). The rearrangement joined TRBV10-2 to TRBJ1-1; the D region possibly corresponds to TRBD1 (5 bases align). Sequencing was done on a sample of whole blood. The CDR3 corresponds to CASQGSEAFF. In nucleotides, the sequence is TGCGCCAGCCAGGGAAGTGAAGCTTTCTTT.